This T cell receptor (beta chain) was recorded in a study of prognosis after radiotherapy for stage I lung cancer. Amplification of the TCR beta CDR3 (from genomic DNA) was done by two-round multiplex PCR. During first-round PCR, primers specific to each TRBV and TRBJ gene were used. TCRdb analysed the multiplex PCR reads with MiXCR anew, one entry per CDR3 protein. Among tens of thousands of distinct CDR3 sequences listed, about a third were seen once. Note on this clonotype: This may come from a read error, since a much larger clone is one base off.

The CDR3 length is 13 residues. Trimming took 2 bases from V and 7 from J, leaving 9 bases between them. CDR1 is MNHEY and CDR2 is SVGEGT in the germline V gene. The receptor's source is a donor over 45 with non-small cell lung cancer. The sample was PBMCs, taken before or after stereotactic body radiation therapy (not recorded which). V gene TRBV6-2 or TRBV6-3 combines with J gene TRBJ1-5, with D uncertain. The CDR3 sequence: CASSYQMGQPQHF. The CDR3 coding sequence is TGTGCCAGCAGTTACCAGATGGGACAGCCCCAGCATTTT.